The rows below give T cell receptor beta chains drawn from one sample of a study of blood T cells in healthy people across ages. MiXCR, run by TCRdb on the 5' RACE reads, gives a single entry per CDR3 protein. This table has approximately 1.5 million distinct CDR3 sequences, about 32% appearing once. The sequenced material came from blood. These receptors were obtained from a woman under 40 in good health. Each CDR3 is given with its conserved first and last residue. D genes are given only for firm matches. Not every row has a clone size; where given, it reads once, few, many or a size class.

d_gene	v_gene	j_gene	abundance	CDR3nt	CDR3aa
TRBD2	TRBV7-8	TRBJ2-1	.	TGTGCCAGCAGCTTTCGGGGTATAGCGGGGGGAGGTAATGAGCAGTTCTTC	CASSFRGIAGGGNEQFF
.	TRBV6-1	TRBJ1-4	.	TGTGCCAGCAGTGGGATGGGGAATGAAAAACTGTTTTTT	CASSGMGNEKLFF
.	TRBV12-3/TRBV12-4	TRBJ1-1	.	TGTGCCAGCAGTCCCAATATACAAAACACTGAAGCTTTCTTT	CASSPNIQNTEAFF
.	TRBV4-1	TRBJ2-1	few	TGCGCCAGCAGCCTGTACGGCGGGGTCGGTGAGCAGTTCTTC	CASSLYGGVGEQFF
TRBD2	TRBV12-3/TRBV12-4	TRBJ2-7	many	TGTGCCAGCAGCCCGGGACTAGCGGCTTCCTACGAGCAGTACTTC	CASSPGLAASYEQYF
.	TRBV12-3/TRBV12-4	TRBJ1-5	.	TGTGCCAGCAGGGGGAGGGGTCGGCAGCCCCAGCATTTT	CASRGRGRQPQHF
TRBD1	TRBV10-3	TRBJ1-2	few	TGTGCCATCGGGGGACAGACCTATGGCTACACCTTC	CAIGGQTYGYTF
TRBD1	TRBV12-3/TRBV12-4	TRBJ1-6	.	TGTGCCAGCAGTGTCCAGGGGGGTTTTTCTTCACCCCTCCACTTT	CASSVQGGFSSPLHF
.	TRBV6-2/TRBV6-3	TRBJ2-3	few	TGTGCCAGCAGTGACACCACGAATACGCAGTATTTT	CASSDTTNTQYF
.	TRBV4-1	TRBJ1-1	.	TGCGCCAGCAGCGGAGAGGGAGTCACTGAAGCTTTCTTT	CASSGEGVTEAFF
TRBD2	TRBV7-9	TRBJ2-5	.	TGTGCCAGCACCGGGGGGTACCTAATGCAAGAGACCCAGTACTTC	CASTGGYLMQETQYF
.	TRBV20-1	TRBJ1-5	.	TGCAGTGCTAGAGATCGGAGATGGAGCAATCAGCCCCAGCATTTT	CSARDRRWSNQPQHF
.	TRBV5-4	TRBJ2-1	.	TGTGCCAGCAGCTCGGGGGAGAGGAATGAGCAGTTCTTC	CASSSGERNEQFF
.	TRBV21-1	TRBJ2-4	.	TGTGCCAGCAGTTTCAGGGCGCTAGCGGGGTTAGCCAAAAACATTCAGTACTTC	CASSFRALAGLAKNIQYF
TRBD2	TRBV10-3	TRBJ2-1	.	TGTGCCATAATGGGACTAGCGGGAGTTGGTGAGCAGTTCTTC	CAIMGLAGVGEQFF
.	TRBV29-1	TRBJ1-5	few	TGCAGCGTTGAAATTCCTGATGGCAATCAGCCCCAGCATTTT	CSVEIPDGNQPQHF
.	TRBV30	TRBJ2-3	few	TGTGCCTGGAGTGCCCCTAGCGGCACAGATACGCAGTATTTT	CAWSAPSGTDTQYF
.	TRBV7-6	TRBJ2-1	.	TGTACCAGCAGCCTAAGTCGGGCAGCGTCCCACAATGAGCAGTTCTTC	CTSSLSRAASHNEQFF
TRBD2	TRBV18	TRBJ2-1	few	TGTGCCAGCTCCCGCGGGGGGCTGAATGAGCAGTTCTTC	CASSRGGLNEQFF
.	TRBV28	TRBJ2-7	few	TGTGCCAGCAGTTTCACAGGGCAAGTTTACGAGCAGTACTTC	CASSFTGQVYEQYF
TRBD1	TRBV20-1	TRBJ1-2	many	TGCAGTGCTAGATCCCAACCGACAGGGAAGTGGCATGGCTACACCTTC	CSARSQPTGKWHGYTF
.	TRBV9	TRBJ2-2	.	TGTGCCAGCAGCGTAGGGGTAGGGGGGAACACCGGGGAGCTGTTTTTT	CASSVGVGGNTGELFF
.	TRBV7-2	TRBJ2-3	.	TGTGCCAGCAGCTTACGGATTGACGGGGAAGCAACGCAGTATTTT	CASSLRIDGEATQYF
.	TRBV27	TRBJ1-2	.	TGTGCCAGCAGTTTTACGGGTTCTAACTATGGCTACACCTTC	CASSFTGSNYGYTF
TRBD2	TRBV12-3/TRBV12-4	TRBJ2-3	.	TGTGCCAGCAGTTCCGGAAGAGCGGGGGGGGATACGCAGTATTTT	CASSSGRAGGDTQYF
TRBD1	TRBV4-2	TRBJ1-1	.	TGTGCCAGCAGCCAGATACAGGGGTTCGACACTGAAGCTTTCTTT	CASSQIQGFDTEAFF
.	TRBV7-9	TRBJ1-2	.	TGTGCCAGCAGCTTAGAGGGGGTCCCTAACTATGGCTACACCTTC	CASSLEGVPNYGYTF
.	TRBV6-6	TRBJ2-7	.	TGTGCCAGCAGTTACTCGATGCAGGGTGTCGAGCAGTACTTC	CASSYSMQGVEQYF
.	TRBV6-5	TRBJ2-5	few	TGTGCCAGCAGTTACAGGGGGGGTTTGGAGACCCAGTACTTC	CASSYRGGLETQYF
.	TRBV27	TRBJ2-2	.	TGTGCCAGCAGTTTATCCACAGTACCGCGGGAGCTGTTTTTT	CASSLSTVPRELFF
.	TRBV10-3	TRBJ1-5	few	TGTGCCATCAGTGAGTTGGGAGATAAACAGCCCCAGCATTTT	CAISELGDKQPQHF
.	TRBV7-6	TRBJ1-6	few	TGTGCCAGCAGCTTGGGCAAGGCGAGACGGTATAATTCACCCCTCCACTTT	CASSLGKARRYNSPLHF
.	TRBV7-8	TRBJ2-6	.	TGTGCCAGCAGCCCTACCGGAGGGTACTCTGGGGCCAACATCCTGACTTTC	CASSPTGGYSGANILTF
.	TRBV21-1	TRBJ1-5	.	TGTGCCAGCAGCAAAAGGGAACTAGGGGGCGAGCCCCAGCATTTT	CASSKRELGGEPQHF
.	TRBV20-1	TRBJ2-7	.	TGCAGTGCTGGGAGGTACGAGCAGTACTTC	CSAGRYEQYF
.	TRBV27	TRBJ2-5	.	TGTGCCAGCAGTTTGTTCTTTGGGTTAGATAAAGAGACCCAGTACTTC	CASSLFFGLDKETQYF
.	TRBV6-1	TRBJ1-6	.	TGTGCCAGCACCCTCGACAGAAACTCCTATAATTCACCCCTCCACTTT	CASTLDRNSYNSPLHF
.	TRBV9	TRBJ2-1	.	TGTGCCAGCAGCGTAGATAGGATAGGCTCCTACAATGAGCAGTTCTTC	CASSVDRIGSYNEQFF
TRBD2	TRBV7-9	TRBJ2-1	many	TGTGCCAGCAGCTCTGGGACTAGCGGGAGTCTCTACAATGAGCAGTTCTTC	CASSSGTSGSLYNEQFF
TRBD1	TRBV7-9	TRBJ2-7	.	TGTGCCAGCAGCTTAGAGGGACAGAGGAGCTCCTACGAGCAGTACTTC	CASSLEGQRSSYEQYF
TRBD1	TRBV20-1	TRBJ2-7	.	TGCAGTGCTAGTTCCGGACAGGCCGGAGAGCAGTACTTC	CSASSGQAGEQYF
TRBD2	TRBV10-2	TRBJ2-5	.	TGCGCCAGCAGTGAGTCAAGGCTAGCGGGAGGGCTGGAGACCCAGTACTTC	CASSESRLAGGLETQYF
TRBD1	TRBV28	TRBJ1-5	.	TGTGCCAGCAATGGTAACAGGGGGGTCCATAGCAATCAGCCCCAGCATTTT	CASNGNRGVHSNQPQHF
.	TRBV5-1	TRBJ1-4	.	TGCGCCAGCAGCTTGCAGGGGACTGGTGAAAAACTGTTTTTT	CASSLQGTGEKLFF
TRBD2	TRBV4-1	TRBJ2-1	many	TGCGCCAGCAGCCAACCTTCGACTAGCGAGAATGAGCAGTTCTTC	CASSQPSTSENEQFF
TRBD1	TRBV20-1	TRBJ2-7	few	TGCAGTGCGCATCGGGACAGTAATACCTACGAGCAGTACTTC	CSAHRDSNTYEQYF
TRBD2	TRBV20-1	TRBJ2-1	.	TGCAGTGCTTACATCCCACTAGCGTCGAGCCCCTACAATGAGCAGTTCTTC	CSAYIPLASSPYNEQFF
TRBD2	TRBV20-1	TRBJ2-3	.	TGCAGTGCTAGAGTTGGGGGGGTAGATACGCAGTATTTT	CSARVGGVDTQYF
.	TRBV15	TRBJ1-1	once	TGTGCCACCAGCAGAGGGGCAGTGAACACTGAAGCTTTCTTT	CATSRGAVNTEAFF
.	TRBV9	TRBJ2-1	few	TGTGCCAGCAGTAATAGCAACGGGTATGAGCAGTTCTTC	CASSNSNGYEQFF
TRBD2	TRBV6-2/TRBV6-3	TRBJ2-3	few	TGTGCCAGCAGTAGTTGGGAGGGCGATACGCAGTATTTT	CASSSWEGDTQYF
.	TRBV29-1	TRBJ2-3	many	TGCAGCGTTGGACACCCGACAGATACGCAGTATTTT	CSVGHPTDTQYF
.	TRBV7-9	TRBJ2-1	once	TGTGCCAGCAGCTTAGGGTATAGCGGTAATAACAATGAGCAGTTCTTC	CASSLGYSGNNNEQFF
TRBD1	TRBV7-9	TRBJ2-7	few	TGTGCCAGCAGCCCTGGACAGGCCCACAAATTGTACTTC	CASSPGQAHKLYF
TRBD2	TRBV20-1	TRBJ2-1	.	TGCAGTGCCGGGACTAGCTGGTCTAATGTGCAGTTCTTC	CSAGTSWSNVQFF
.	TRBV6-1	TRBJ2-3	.	TGTGCCAGCATAAGAGGCAGGGATGGCACAGATACGCAGTATTTT	CASIRGRDGTDTQYF
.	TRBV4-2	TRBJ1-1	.	TGTGCCAGCAGCCAGCAGGAAGGTTTTAACACTGAAGCTTTCTTT	CASSQQEGFNTEAFF
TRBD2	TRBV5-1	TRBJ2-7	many	TGCGCCAGCAGCTTGGCGGGAGTCAGCGGGGGAAACTCCTACGAGCAGTACTTC	CASSLAGVSGGNSYEQYF
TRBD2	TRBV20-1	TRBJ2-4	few	TGCAGTGCTAATCCCGGACTAGCGGGAGTAGCCAAAAACATTCAGTACTTC	CSANPGLAGVAKNIQYF